These 17 T cell receptor beta chains were all obtained from the same sample, sequenced in a study of blood T cell repertoires in COVID-19. Profiling relied on immunoSEQ multiplex PCR, and the TCRdb table lists in-frame clones only, not all of them. The data show more than 350,000 clones, more than 80% seen once. Material for sequencing was PBMCs or T cells enriched from blood (not recorded which). These TCRs come from a man in his late teens or twenties who had recovered from COVID-19.

This clone was counted between two and nine times. This chain joins TRBV7-8 and TRBJ2-7; the D is unclear. The CDR3 is made up of 13 amino acids. Trimming left V 5 bases short and J 2 bases short, with 10 bases between. CDR1 SGHVS and CDR2 FQNEAQ come from the germline V gene. The CDR3 here is CASSPRVAYEQYF. The CDR3 DNA sequence: TGTGCCAGCAGCCCCCGGGTCGCCTACGAGCAGTACTTC.

The chain has TRBV5-1 and TRBJ1-2, with D perhaps matching TRBD1 (5 bases). CDR3 length: 15 amino acids. V lost 0 bases and J 0 bases, leaving 9 bases between the germline ends. CDR1 and CDR2 (germline): SGHRS, YFSETQ. Written as DNA, the CDR3 is TGCGCCAGCAGCTTGGGCGGGGGAGCTAACTATGGCTACACCTTC. Translating it yields CASSLGGGANYGYTF.

This clone has a handful of counts. This rearrangement joins TRBV28 to TRBJ1-1; D unresolved. The ends were cut back, 4 bases at V and 4 bases at J, with 16 bases in the middle. CDR3 length: 15 amino acids. Germline CDR1 MDHEN, CDR2 SYDVKM. CDR3 nucleotides: TGTGCCAGCAGTTCCGGTCAGGCAACCCCCACTGAAGCTTTCTTT. This encodes CASSSGQATPTEAFF.

In its sample, this clone was seen once. This sequence joins TRBV19 and TRBJ1-1, with D perhaps TRBD1 (6 bases). V shed 5 bases and J shed 1 base, with 32 bases lying between them. The CDR3 contains 21 residues. The germline CDR1 and CDR2 sequences are LNHDA and SQIVND (reference sequence). DNA of the CDR3: TGTGCCAGTAGTCCTACCGGTGGACAGCTGAGCCCTGTTCGCGAGAACACTGAAGCTTTCTTT. Translating gives CASSPTGGQLSPVRENTEAFF.

This chain joins TRBV28 and TRBJ1-2, with D tentatively TRBD1 (6 bases). This CDR3 is 17 amino acids long. V lost 1 base, J lost 1 base, and 16 bases lay in between. Germline CDR1 is MDHEN and CDR2 is SYDVKM. CDR3 coding DNA: TGTGCCAGCAGTTTATCGGGGACAAACCTCTTTAACTATGGCTACACCTTC. As protein: CASSLSGTNLFNYGYTF.

This clone was detected only once. The V gene is TRBV2, the J gene TRBJ1-1; a weak D match, TRBD1 (5 bases). The CDR3 totals 14 residues. Germline CDR1 is SNHLY and CDR2 is FYNNEI. The V and J ends lost 7 bases and 2 bases respectively, with 14 bases between them. CDR3 sequence (DNA): TGTGCCAGCAAAGCCCAGGGCCTTAACACTGAAGCTTTCTTT. Its protein is CASKAQGLNTEAFF.

The chain recombines TRBV18 with TRBJ2-1, with TRBD2 as a possible D gene (5 bases). V shed 5 bases and J shed 0 bases, with 11 bases lying between them. The CDR3 length is 15 residues. Germline CDR1 is KGHSH and CDR2 is LQKENI. The DNA of the CDR3 is TGTGCCAGCTCAGGGGAGATGAGCTCCTACAATGAGCAGTTCTTC. This sequence encodes CASSGEMSSYNEQFF.

V usage is TRBV2 and J usage is TRBJ2-1; the match to TRBD2 covers 9 bases. V was pared by 1 base and J by 3 bases, with 1 base of the junction left unmatched. Germline V CDR1 and CDR2: SNHLY, FYNNEI. This CDR3 region has 15 residues. The CDR3 DNA is TGTGCCAGCAGTGAAGAGCGGGGGGTCTACAATGAGCAGTTCTTC. Encoded protein: CASSEERGVYNEQFF.

V and J are TRBV2 and TRBJ1-6, with 9 bases fitting TRBD1. Germline assignment: CDR1 SNHLY and CDR2 FYNNEI. V dropped 4 bases and J dropped 7; count of bases not matched to a gene: 2. The CDR3 runs to 14 residues. CDR3 sequence reads: CASSVTGGNSPLHF. For the CDR3, the DNA is TGTGCCAGCAGTGTTACAGGGGGCAATTCACCCCTCCACTTT.

This chain joins TRBV7-8 and TRBJ2-3; tentatively, D is TRBD1 (6 bases). V dropped 1 base and J dropped 4 bases, with 21 bases sitting between them. This CDR3 is 18 amino acids long. Germline assignment: CDR1 SGHVS and CDR2 FQNEAQ. Written as DNA, the CDR3 is TGTGCCAGCAGCTTAGAAATAGTCGCGCACAGGGACGCAGATACGCAGTATTTT. It codes for CASSLEIVAHRDADTQYF.

V gene TRBV12-3 or TRBV12-4 combines with J gene TRBJ2-1; 8 bases match TRBD1. The J segment lost 9 bases and the V segment lost 6 bases, leaving 7 bases of the junction unmatched. The CDR3 is 13 residues long. The CDR3 reads CASRDGQGGEQFF. For the CDR3, the DNA is TGTGCCAGCAGGGATGGACAGGGCGGTGAGCAGTTCTTC.

This chain joins TRBV16 and TRBJ1-5; D not resolved. The CDR3 is 14 residues long. CDR1 is KGHSY, CDR2 FQNENV, per germline. V was pared by 4 bases and J by 5 bases, with 12 bases between. The CDR3: CASSPLAHDQPQHF. CDR3 DNA: TGTGCCAGCAGCCCCCTGGCCCATGATCAGCCCCAGCATTTT.

The chain carries TRBV7-9 and TRBJ2-1; possibly TRBD1 for D (5 bases). Germline loops: CDR1 SEHNR, CDR2 FQNEAQ (reference sequence). The germline V and J ends were trimmed by 4 bases and 4 bases, with 17 bases remaining between them. The length of the CDR3 is 16 residues. Written as DNA, the CDR3 is TGTGCCAGCAGCTCCGTCAGGGCAGGGTGGTACAATGAGCAGTTCTTC. It yields the protein CASSSVRAGWYNEQFF.

V usage is TRBV5-8 and J usage is TRBJ1-4; TRBD1 matches at 8 bases. CDR3 length: 15 residues. The ends lost 5 bases at V and 7 bases at J; junction bases unmatched: 10. Germline loops: CDR1 SGHTS, CDR2 YDEGEE. DNA for the CDR3: TGTGCCAGCAGATCCGGGACAGGATCGAGTGAAAAACTGTTTTTT. The encoded protein is CASRSGTGSSEKLFF.

The chain uses TRBV28 and TRBJ2-5, with no clear D. This CDR3 is built from 15 residues. V lost 3 bases to trimming and J lost 1 base, with 12 bases between them. Germline V gene lookup returns CDR1 MDHEN and CDR2 SYDVKM. The CDR3 spells CASSFTGTSQETQYF. CDR3 DNA sequence: TGTGCCAGCAGTTTTACGGGTACAAGCCAAGAGACCCAGTACTTC.

The rearrangement links TRBV20-1 to TRBJ1-2; D gene ambiguous. Germline CDR1 is DFQATT and CDR2 is SNEGSKA (reference sequence). The CDR3 is 11 residues long. V was cut by 5 bases and J by 12 bases, with 16 bases left in between. The CDR3 DNA reads TGCAGTGCTCGTCCCCAAGTGGCCGACACCTTC. Translating it yields CSARPQVADTF.

This clone occurred once. The gene calls are TRBV2 and TRBJ2-1; 7 bases are a match to TRBD2. The ends lost 6 bases at V and 15 bases at J; junction bases unmatched: 11. CDR1 and CDR2 from the germline V gene are SNHLY and FYNNEI. The CDR3 spans 12 residues. The DNA of the CDR3 is TGTGCCAGCAGCTCTTCTAGCGGAGGGCGGTTCTTC. It codes for CASSSSSGGRFF.